The next 17 T cell receptor beta chains were all read from a single sample in a study of OX40 agonist ivuxolimab in advanced cancers. TCRdb's table, derived via immunoSEQ multiplex PCR, lists solely in-frame clones and lacks some. The sample contains around 68,000 clones, roughly 85% of which appear only once. This sample comprised CD4+ or CD8+ T cells sorted from blood, obtained in a trial of the OX40 agonist ivuxolimab. These receptors were collected from an adult with an advanced solid tumor such as melanoma, head and neck, liver or kidney cancer.

The chain has TRBV7-9 and TRBJ2-5; D gene ambiguous. Germline V gives CDR1 SEHNR, CDR2 FQNEAQ (reference sequence). The CDR3 is 12 residues long. The V end lost 6 bases, the J end lost 6 bases, and 11 bases lay between the germline ends. The CDR3 spells CASSPGFQTQYF. CDR3 coding DNA: TGTGCCAGCAGTCCTGGGTTTCAGACCCAGTACTTC.

This sequence joins TRBV19 and TRBJ2-7; 14 bases agree with TRBD2. V lost 5 bases, J lost 7 bases, and 7 bases stayed unmatched. This CDR3 spans 15 amino acids. Germline assignment: CDR1 LNHDA and CDR2 SQIVND (reference sequence). In DNA form, the CDR3 reads TGTGCCAGTAGTCAGGGACTAGCGGGAGCGGGAGAGCAGTACTTC. Its protein product is CASSQGLAGAGEQYF. Variable domain in full (rest from reference TRBV19 and TRBJ2-7): DGGITQSPKYLFRKEGQNVTLSCEQNLNHDAMYWYRQDPGQGLRLIYYSQIVNDFQKGDIAEGYSVSREKKESFPLTVTSAQKNPTAFYLCASSQGLAGAGEQYFGPGTRLTVT.

The chain carries TRBV19 and TRBJ1-1; D call uncertain. The V gene's germline CDR1 is LNHDA and CDR2 SQIVND (reference sequence). With 5 bases removed from V and 2 bases from J, the gap between germline ends came to 15 bases. The CDR3 loop spans 15 amino acids. This CDR3 reads CASSQPSGVNTEAFF. The CDR3 region has the DNA TGTGCCAGTAGTCAGCCGAGCGGGGTTAACACTGAAGCTTTCTTT. The variable domain in full, completed from reference TRBV19 and TRBJ1-1, reads DGGITQSPKYLFRKEGQNVTLSCEQNLNHDAMYWYRQDPGQGLRLIYYSQIVNDFQKGDIAEGYSVSREKKESFPLTVTSAQKNPTAFYLCASSQPSGVNTEAFFGQGTRLTVV.

This clone showed up just once. DNA of the CDR3: TGTGCCAGCAGCTTAGCGGGAGCCACCGGGGAGCTGTTTTTT. Translation gives CASSLAGATGELFF. The rearrangement uses TRBV7-9 and TRBJ2-2; D may be TRBD2 (5 bases). Between the trimmed V and J ends, which lost 0 bases and 4 bases, there was a span of 6 bases. The CDR3 contains 14 residues. Per germline, CDR1 SEHNR and CDR2 FQNEAQ (reference sequence).

The chain couples TRBV4-1 to TRBJ2-1; 8 bases are a match to TRBD2. Germline CDR1 MGHRA, CDR2 YSYEKL. This CDR3 spans 14 amino acids. Unmatched junction bases numbered 4, after V lost 5 bases and J lost 4 bases. CDR3 DNA sequence: TGCGCCAGCAGCGCCGGGACTAGTTACAATGAGCAGTTCTTC. The encoded protein is CASSAGTSYNEQFF.

This clone was seen once. This rearrangement joins TRBV6-1 to TRBJ2-7, with D possibly TRBD2 on 7 matching bases. The CDR3 extends over 15 amino acids. In germline, CDR1 is MNHNS, CDR2 SASEGT. V lost 3 bases and J 7 bases, leaving 19 bases between the germline ends. The DNA of the CDR3 is TGTGCCAGCAGTGAGGGAGGGGGGCCCGGGAAGGAGCAGTACTTC. This codes for CASSEGGGPGKEQYF.

This clone has a handful of counts. The chain is built from TRBV28 and TRBJ1-1; D is perhaps TRBD1 (6 bases). Trimming stripped 7 bases from V and 1 base from J, with 16 bases between. Germline V gene sequence: CDR1 MDHEN, CDR2 SYDVKM. The CDR3 contains 15 residues. The CDR3: CASIQLGQRNTEAFF. The CDR3 region has the DNA TGTGCCAGCATTCAACTAGGACAGAGGAACACTGAAGCTTTCTTT.

This clone turned up a few times. V gene TRBV19 combines with J gene TRBJ2-7, with D perhaps TRBD1 (6 bases). V was trimmed by 8 bases and J by 2 bases, leaving 13 bases between them. Looked up from germline, CDR1 is LNHDA and CDR2 is SQIVND (reference sequence). The CDR3 consists of 13 residues. DNA of the CDR3: TGTGCCAGTGGGGGCAGGGGAACCTACGAGCAGTACTTC. Residues: CASGGRGTYEQYF.

V usage is TRBV5-1 and J usage is TRBJ2-2; 8 bases line up with TRBD1. The length of the CDR3 is 15 residues. Germline CDR1 SGHRS, CDR2 YFSETQ. Trimming removed 4 bases from V and 3 bases from J; junction bases left unmatched: 5. The CDR3 nucleotides are TGCGCCAGCAGCATGGGGACAGGTTACACCGGGGAGCTGTTTTTT. This codes for CASSMGTGYTGELFF.

The chain is built from TRBV27 and TRBJ1-1, with a possible D match to TRBD1 (5 bases). The CDR3 totals 16 residues. Trimming took off 2 bases at V and 1 base at J, with 14 bases between the two ends. Per germline, CDR1 MNHEY and CDR2 SMNVEV (reference sequence). The CDR3 DNA follows: TGTGCCAGCAGTTTAGGGGCCAGCCTGGGGAACACTGAAGCTTTCTTT. It translates to CASSLGASLGNTEAFF.

This chain uses TRBV7-8 with TRBJ2-7, with D uncertain. The germline V gene encodes CDR1 SGHVS and CDR2 FQNEAQ. The V gene lost 1 base and the J gene lost 3 bases, with 7 bases spanning the gap. The CDR3 extends over 13 amino acids. The CDR3 region has the DNA TGTGCCAGCAGCTTAGTAAGTGGCTACGAGCAGTACTTC. This translates into CASSLVSGYEQYF.

The sample holds one count of this clone. The V and J genes are TRBV5-1 and TRBJ2-5; tentative D call: TRBD1 (6 bases). V was clipped by 0 bases and J by 5 bases, with 14 bases between them. CDR1 and CDR2 (germline): SGHRS, YFSETQ. The CDR3 contains 15 residues. DNA for the CDR3: TGCGCCAGCAGCTTGGGGGGGCAGGGGCATGAGACCCAGTACTTC. Translating it yields CASSLGGQGHETQYF.

The chain combines TRBV5-8 with TRBJ2-1; D is ambiguous. CDR3 length: 14 residues. Germline V gene data show CDR1 as SGHTS and CDR2 as YDEGEE. Trimming took 2 bases from V and 0 from J, leaving 6 bases between them. CDR3 coding DNA: TGTGCCAGCAGCTTCCAACACTCCTACAATGAGCAGTTCTTC. Amino acids: CASSFQHSYNEQFF. Supplemented by reference TRBV5-8 and TRBJ2-1, the full variable domain reads EAGVTQSPTHLIKTRGQQATLRCSPISGHTSVYWYQQALGLGLQFLLWYDEGEERNRGNFPPRFSGRQFPNYSSELNVNALELEDSALYLCASSFQHSYNEQFFGPGTRLTVL.

The chain is built from TRBV5-6 and TRBJ1-1; unclear D gene. Germline values: CDR1 SGHDT, CDR2 YYEEEE. V lost 0 bases, J lost 5 bases, and 8 bases lay in between. The CDR3 consists of 13 residues. CDR3 sequence (DNA): TGTGCCAGCAGCTTGGGGGTGCGAACTGAAGCTTTCTTT. Translation: CASSLGVRTEAFF.

V is TRBV5-1 and J is TRBJ2-5, with D maybe TRBD2 (6 bases). CDR3 size: 16 residues. V dropped 5 bases and J dropped 4 bases, with 21 bases sitting between them. Germline V lookup: CDR1 SGHRS, CDR2 YFSETQ. The CDR3: CASRSALGGEGETQYF. CDR3 coding DNA: TGCGCCAGCAGATCGGCCCTCGGGGGAGAGGGAGAGACCCAGTACTTC.

This chain uses TRBV18 with TRBJ2-1; weak D call: TRBD2 (5 bases). This CDR3 has 15 amino acids. Germline V CDR1 and CDR2: KGHSH, LQKENI. Trimming left V 3 bases short and J 4 bases short, with 13 bases between. CDR3 region: CASSPGLTGYNEQFF. The DNA for the CDR3 is TGTGCCAGCTCACCCGGACTTACGGGGTACAATGAGCAGTTCTTC.

The CDR3 nucleotides are TGTGCCAGCAGTATGAACGGACGGTACAATCAGCCCCAGCATTTT. This sequence encodes CASSMNGRYNQPQHF. The chain joins TRBV6-5 to TRBJ1-5; D is unclear. Germline-derived CDR1 and CDR2 are MNHEY and SVGAGI. CDR3 length: 15 residues. V was shortened by 5 bases and J by 3 bases, with 14 bases between the two germline ends.